A single sample gave rise to the 20 T cell receptor beta chains below, sequenced in a study of vaccination and CD4 T cells after COVID-19. Their antigens remain unidentified. Oncomine TCR Beta short-read sequencing was applied to DNA from cultured CD4+ T cells. TCRdb processed the PCR reads anew with MiXCR; each CDR3 protein has one entry. Of some 13,000 distinct CDR3 sequences in the sample, 40% to 65% were seen once. Indicated treatment: roughly nine-day PBMC culture with coronavirus spike peptide pools or control peptides (ViraFEST assay). Sequenced material: CD4+ T cells from blood, cultured in vitro. The receptors originated from a human donor who had recovered from COVID-19.

V is TRBV10-3 and J is TRBJ2-7; 7 positions match TRBD1. Germline lookup yields CDR1 ENHRY and CDR2 SYGVKD. V lost 3 bases to trimming and J lost 7 bases; unmatched junction nucleotides: 9. The CDR3 totals 14 residues. CDR3 in DNA: TGTGCCATCAGTGAAGACAGGGCCCTTGGGGAGCAGTACTTC. Amino acid sequence: CAISEDRALGEQYF.

V and J are TRBV7-2 and TRBJ2-2; D not certain. The CDR3 sequence is 15 residues long. CDR1 SGHTA and CDR2 FQGNSA come from the germline V gene. With 3 bases removed from V and 1 base from J, the gap between germline ends came to 9 bases. The CDR3 protein is CASSFQLQNTGELFF. In nucleotides, the CDR3 is TGTGCCAGCAGCTTCCAACTCCAGAACACCGGGGAGCTGTTTTTT. Combining the CDR3 with reference TRBV7-2 and TRBJ2-2 gives the whole variable domain GAGVSQSPSNKVTEKGKDVELRCDPISGHTALYWYRQSLGQGLEFLIYFQGNSAPDKSGLPSDRFSAERTGGSVSTLTIQRTQQEDSAVYLCASSFQLQNTGELFFGEGSRLTVL.

The chain employs TRBV6-1 and TRBJ2-3, with 10 bases identical to TRBD1. This CDR3 is 15 amino acids long. Germline CDR1 and CDR2: MNHNS and SASEGT. V dropped 6 bases and J dropped 1; count of bases not matched to a gene: 4. The CDR3 protein is CASSTGTGGTDTQYF. The CDR3 DNA is TGTGCCAGCAGCACCGGGACAGGGGGCACAGATACGCAGTATTTT.

The CDR3 nucleotides read TGTGCCAGCACCACTTACTCCCAAGAGACCCAGTACTTC. Translating gives CASTTYSQETQYF. The gene calls are TRBV7-2 and TRBJ2-5; D not resolved. Germline CDR1 and CDR2: SGHTA and FQGNSA. Trimming stripped 7 bases from V and 1 base from J, with 10 bases between. This CDR3 is built from 13 residues.

In this sample, this clonotype turned up a few times. This sequence joins TRBV6-2 or TRBV6-3 and TRBJ2-7; 7 nucleotides agree with TRBD2. CDR3 length: 14 residues. Germline V gene data show CDR1 as MNHEY and CDR2 as SVGEGT. Trimming at V came to 4 bases and at J to 4 bases, leaving 7 bases not matched to a gene. The CDR3 sequence: CASSSSGIVYEQYF. In DNA form, the CDR3 reads TGTGCCAGCAGTTCAAGCGGGATCGTTTACGAGCAGTACTTC.

The chain has TRBV11-2 and TRBJ2-2; a weak D match, TRBD2 (6 bases). Germline-derived CDR1 and CDR2 are SGHAT and FQNNGV. The CDR3 spans 14 residues. V was shortened by 1 base and J by 4 bases, with 7 bases between the two germline ends. The CDR3: CASSLAGVTGELFF. DNA of the CDR3: TGTGCCAGCAGCTTAGCGGGAGTCACCGGGGAGCTGTTTTTT. Based on the CDR3 plus reference TRBV11-2 and TRBJ2-2, the full variable domain is EAGVAQSPRYKIIEKRQSVAFWCNPISGHATLYWYQQILGQGPKLLIQFQNNGVVDDSQLPKDRFSAERLKGVDSTLKIQPAKLEDSAVYLCASSLAGVTGELFFGEGSRLTVL.

This clonotype occurred once. In nucleotides, the CDR3 is TGTGCCAGCAGTTACTGGGACCTGAATCCCACCCTCCACTTT. This codes for CASSYWDLNPTLHF. The rearrangement joins TRBV6-5 to TRBJ1-6; tentative D call: TRBD1 (5 bases). CDR3 size: 14 residues. The V gene's germline CDR1 is MNHEY and CDR2 SVGAGI. Trimming cost V 1 base and J 14 bases, with 15 bases left between them.

This clonotype was detected only once. The chain links TRBV9 to TRBJ2-2; D not resolved. Germline assignment: CDR1 SGDLS and CDR2 YYNGEE. Deletions cut 0 bases from V and 5 bases from J, with 5 bases between. The CDR3 runs 13 residues. CDR3 region: CASSVGLTGELFF. CDR3 bases: TGTGCCAGCAGCGTAGGCTTGACCGGGGAGCTGTTTTTT.

This clonotype was seen only a few times. The chain combines TRBV6-5 with TRBJ2-1; TRBD2 matches at 13 bases. The CDR3 contains 19 residues. The junction had 13 bases not matched to a gene; V was cut back by 3 bases and J by 5 bases. The V gene's germline CDR1 is MNHEY and CDR2 SVGAGI. CDR3: CASSYPTFRTSGSHNEQFF. CDR3 coding DNA: TGTGCCAGCAGTTATCCTACCTTCCGGACTAGCGGGAGCCACAATGAGCAGTTCTTC.

The table lists this clonotype with a count of one. The chain carries TRBV19 and TRBJ2-3; no definite D call. The germline V gene encodes CDR1 LNHDA and CDR2 SQIVND (reference sequence). Trimming shortened V by 5 bases and J by 2 bases, and 20 bases separated the two germline ends. This CDR3 has 17 residues. The CDR3, as DNA: TGTGCCAGTAGTGGCCCACGGCAGACCTACCTCACAGATACGCAGTATTTT. Translation gives CASSGPRQTYLTDTQYF. Variable domain in full (rest from reference TRBV19 and TRBJ2-3): DGGITQSPKYLFRKEGQNVTLSCEQNLNHDAMYWYRQDPGQGLRLIYYSQIVNDFQKGDIAEGYSVSREKKESFPLTVTSAQKNPTAFYLCASSGPRQTYLTDTQYFGPGTRLTVL.

The chain links TRBV7-3 to TRBJ2-2; possibly TRBD2 for D (6 bases). The V gene lost 1 base and the J gene lost 4 bases, with 10 bases spanning the gap. The CDR3 runs 15 residues. Germline V gene sequence: CDR1 SGHTA, CDR2 FQGTGA. The CDR3 here is CASSLNSGATGELFF. CDR3 sequence (DNA): TGTGCCAGCAGCTTAAATTCGGGAGCCACCGGGGAGCTGTTTTTT.

This sequence joins TRBV20-1 and TRBJ2-3; no definite D call. The V gene lost 3 bases and the J gene lost 4 bases, with 11 bases spanning the gap. This CDR3 contains 13 residues. Per germline, CDR1 DFQATT and CDR2 SNEGSKA (reference sequence). CDR3 protein: CSARMGSADTQYF. As DNA, the CDR3 is TGCAGTGCTAGGATGGGTTCCGCAGATACGCAGTATTTT.

This clonotype was seen a single time. The chain has TRBV21-1 and TRBJ2-1; the D call in the table, TRBD1, was not verified against the DNA. TRBV21-1 is listed as a pseudogene. This CDR3 region has 15 residues. The CDR3: CASSPRQGPTNEQFF. CDR3 in DNA: TGTGCCAGCAGCCCCCGACAGGGCCCCACCAATGAGCAGTTCTTC.

The chain joins TRBV6-1 to TRBJ1-2; no reliable D call. The CDR3 is 16 residues long. The germline CDR1 and CDR2 sequences are MNHNS and SASEGT. Trimming left V 6 bases short and J 5 bases short, with 22 bases between. In DNA, the CDR3 is TGTGCCAGCAGCCATCCCGACGCGGCACCCACATATGGCTACACCTTC. This gives the protein CASSHPDAAPTYGYTF.

This clonotype has a handful of counts. V is TRBV7-2 and J is TRBJ1-2; D is ambiguous. V lost 1 base and J 5 bases, leaving 2 bases between the germline ends. The CDR3 consists of 11 residues. Germline assignment: CDR1 SGHTA and CDR2 FQGNSA. The CDR3, as DNA: TGTGCCAGCAGCTTAGATTATGGCTACACCTTC. It yields the protein CASSLDYGYTF.

The chain uses TRBV20-1 and TRBJ2-3; D assignment may be TRBD1 or TRBD2 (5 bases each). The germline V gene has CDR1 DFQATT and CDR2 SNEGSKA (reference sequence). The CDR3 is 14 amino acids. V was shortened by 0 bases and J by 4 bases, with 11 bases between the two germline ends. CDR3 sequence: CSARDPTGPDTQYF. The CDR3 DNA follows: TGCAGTGCTAGAGATCCGACGGGGCCAGATACGCAGTATTTT.

This chain links TRBV15 with TRBJ1-1, with a weak D call TRBD1 (5 bases). The CDR3 extends over 16 amino acids. The germline V and J ends were trimmed by 2 bases and 1 base, with 14 bases remaining between them. Germline CDR1 and CDR2: LNHNV and YYDKDF (reference sequence). The CDR3 spells CATSRNLGRANTEAFF. In DNA form, the CDR3 reads TGTGCCACCAGCAGAAATCTGGGACGGGCGAACACTGAAGCTTTCTTT.

The gene calls are TRBV30 and TRBJ1-5; possibly TRBD1 for D (6 bases). The CDR3 runs to 16 residues. V shed 2 bases and J shed 1 base, with 15 bases lying between them. CDR1 and CDR2 from the germline V gene are GTSNPN and SVGIG (reference sequence). CDR3 in DNA: TGTGCCTGGAGTTTGACAGGCTCGGGAAGCAATCAGCCCCAGCATTTT. It codes for CAWSLTGSGSNQPQHF. The whole variable domain, remainder taken from reference TRBV30 and TRBJ1-5, is SQTIHQWPATLVQPVGSPLSLECTVEGTSNPNLYWYRQAAGRGLQLLFYSVGIGQISSEVPQNLSASRPQDRQFILSSKKLLLSDSGFYLCAWSLTGSGSNQPQHFGDGTRLSIL.

This clonotype was seen only a few times. The chain is built from TRBV7-2 and TRBJ1-5; no clear D gene. The CDR3 length is 13 residues. Trimming left V 3 bases short and J 6 bases short, with 9 bases between. Germline lookup yields CDR1 SGHTA and CDR2 FQGNSA. The CDR3 DNA is TGTGCCAGCAGCTTGTCCTTTGGTCAGCCCCAGCATTTT. This translates into CASSLSFGQPQHF.

This clonotype was seen more than once but under ten times. The chain recombines TRBV3-1 with TRBJ2-2; the D is unclear. V was pared by 4 bases and J by 4 bases, with 13 bases between. CDR1 and CDR2 (germline): LGHDT, YNNKEL (reference sequence). CDR3 length: 15 amino acids. CDR3 sequence: CASSPPGQSTGELFF. The CDR3 nucleotides are TGTGCCAGCAGCCCCCCCGGGCAGAGCACCGGGGAGCTGTTTTTT.